The 27 T cell receptor beta chains below all came from one sample that was sequenced in a study of T-cell memory formation after mild COVID-19. MiXCR was run by TCRdb on the 5' RACE reads, yielding one entry per CDR3 protein. The sample holds under 200,000 distinct CDR3 sequences, 9.5% to 13% seen once. Material for sequencing was PBMCs or a T cell subset sorted from them (not recorded which). The receptors were gathered from a man aged 18 to 30 who had mild COVID-19 (a few samples of this study predate the infection). Cell type and time point are not known.

This clonotype appeared a few times. V gene TRBV7-2 combines with J gene TRBJ2-3; possibly TRBD1 or TRBD2 for D (5 bases each). The germline V gene encodes CDR1 SGHTA and CDR2 FQGNSA. The CDR3 loop spans 17 amino acids. V was shortened by 2 bases and J by 7 bases, with 22 bases between the two germline ends. CDR3 DNA: TGTGCCAGCAGCTTAAGTCCGCTGGGACCTTCAGGAAATACGCAGTATTTT. Translating it yields CASSLSPLGPSGNTQYF.

This clonotype has a handful of counts. The chain combines TRBV12-3 or TRBV12-4 with TRBJ2-7; possible D gene TRBD2, 5 bases. Trimming stripped 4 bases from V and 7 bases from J, with 17 bases between. The CDR3 is 14 residues long. The chain's CDR3 is CASSSNIGPGEQYF. CDR3 coding DNA: TGTGCCAGCAGTTCCAACATCGGACCGGGGGAGCAGTACTTC.

There are many counts of this clonotype. The CDR3 is CASSLGQGKETQYF. CDR3 coding DNA: TGCGCCAGCAGCTTGGGACAGGGAAAAGAGACCCAGTACTTC. J is TRBJ2-5 and V is TRBV5-1, with TRBD1 matching over 7 bases. Trimming removed 0 bases from V and 3 bases from J; junction bases left unmatched: 2. This CDR3 contains 14 residues. The germline CDR1 and CDR2 sequences are SGHRS and YFSETQ.

V gene TRBV7-8 combines with J gene TRBJ1-6, with TRBD1 identical over 7 bases. This CDR3 spans 15 amino acids. The germline CDR1 and CDR2 sequences are SGHVS and FQNEAQ. V shed 2 bases and J 14 bases; nucleotides not matched to a gene: 12. The CDR3 protein is CASSLRDSLLGTLHF. Written as DNA, the CDR3 is TGTGCCAGCAGCTTAAGGGACAGCCTCCTTGGGACCCTCCACTTT.

In this sample, this clonotype turned up a few times. The V gene is TRBV5-1, the J gene TRBJ2-1; possibly TRBD2 for D (6 bases). There are 14 residues in the CDR3. Germline values: CDR1 SGHRS, CDR2 YFSETQ. V dropped 4 bases and J dropped 8 bases, with 16 bases sitting between them. The CDR3 region has the DNA TGCGCCAGCAGCCTTGCGGGGCTCCTCGATGAGCAGTTCTTC. Protein product: CASSLAGLLDEQFF. Looking up the rest from reference TRBV5-1 and TRBJ2-1 gives the full variable domain: KAGVTQTPRYLIKTRGQQVTLSCSPISGHRSVSWYQQTPGQGLQFLFEYFSETQRNKGNFPGRFSGRQFSNSRSEMNVSTLELGDSALYLCASSLAGLLDEQFFGPGTRLTVL.

This clonotype was seen at least ten times. This chain uses TRBV5-1 with TRBJ2-7; 14 bases map to TRBD2. J gave up 6 bases and V 7 bases, and 6 bases lay outside the gene matches. Germline values: CDR1 SGHRS, CDR2 YFSETQ. The CDR3 covers 14 residues. CDR3 in amino acids: CASRTGLAGGEQYF. The CDR3 DNA reads TGCGCCAGCCGAACCGGACTAGCGGGGGGCGAGCAGTACTTC.

The chain employs TRBV4-1 and TRBJ2-1; 9 nucleotides match TRBD2. This CDR3 is 15 amino acids long. The V gene end was trimmed by 0 bases and the J gene end by 10 bases; junction bases not matched to a gene: 7. Germline V gene lookup returns CDR1 MGHRA and CDR2 YSYEKL. CDR3 residues: CASSQDDLAGREQFF. Here the CDR3 DNA reads TGCGCCAGCAGCCAAGATGATCTAGCGGGGAGGGAGCAGTTCTTC.

This clonotype appeared many times. This sequence joins TRBV12-3 or TRBV12-4 and TRBJ2-4; D is perhaps TRBD1 or TRBD2 (6 bases each). The length of the CDR3 is 15 residues. The germline V and J ends were trimmed by 6 bases and 1 base, with 13 bases remaining between them. CDR3 DNA sequence: TGTGCCAGCAGCCCAAGGGGGGCGGCCAAAAACATTCAGTACTTC. This gives the protein CASSPRGAAKNIQYF.

The sample holds many counts of this clonotype. V is TRBV7-2 and J is TRBJ1-2, with a possible D match to TRBD1 (6 bases). Germline V gene lookup returns CDR1 SGHTA and CDR2 FQGNSA. The CDR3 contains 16 residues. Trimming cost V 5 bases and J 8 bases, with 24 bases left between them. CDR3 nucleotide sequence: TGTGCCAGCAGCCCCAATACCCAGGGGCCGGCTTGGGGCTACACCTTC. It is translated as CASSPNTQGPAWGYTF.

This clonotype was observed a handful of times. The chain has TRBV12-3 or TRBV12-4 and TRBJ2-3; 9 bases map to TRBD2. The CDR3 length is 16 residues. Trimming cost V 6 bases and J 5 bases; bases outside gene matches: 12. CDR3 nucleotide sequence: TGTGCCAGCAGCTCGGGTTGGCGGGGGGGTAAAGATACGCAGTATTTT. It translates to CASSSGWRGGKDTQYF.

The sample holds a few counts of this clonotype. The chain joins TRBV12-5 to TRBJ1-5; D remains unclear. From germline, CDR1 is LGHNT and CDR2 FRNRAP. The CDR3 runs 12 residues. Trimming stripped 6 bases from V and 10 bases from J, with 13 bases between. The CDR3 DNA is TGTGCTAGTGGGGTGCCGGGAGGTCCCCAGCATTTT. It yields the protein CASGVPGGPQHF.

The rearrangement uses TRBV20-1 and TRBJ1-6; 9 nucleotides match TRBD1. The CDR3 loop spans 15 amino acids. Germline lookup yields CDR1 DFQATT and CDR2 SNEGSKA (reference sequence). V lost 1 base, J lost 5 bases, and 3 bases stayed unmatched. CDR3 coding DNA: TGCAGTGCTAGAGCTGGGACAGGGAATAATTCACCCCTCCACTTT. Its protein is CSARAGTGNNSPLHF.

The CDR3 DNA follows: TGTGCCAGCAGTTTTGCACAGTCTTATGGCTACACCTTC. Translation gives CASSFAQSYGYTF. V usage is TRBV28 and J usage is TRBJ1-2; no clear D gene. Germline V gives CDR1 MDHEN, CDR2 SYDVKM. Trimming took off 3 bases at V and 5 bases at J, with 10 bases between the two ends. The CDR3 sequence is 13 residues long.

The chain uses TRBV29-1 and TRBJ1-2; 7 nucleotides line up with TRBD1. Germline V gene lookup returns CDR1 SQVTM and CDR2 ANQGSEA. V was clipped by 7 bases and J by 7 bases; unmatched bases: 9. The CDR3 sequence is 12 residues long. The CDR3 reads CSDAGTVGGYTF. The CDR3 DNA reads as TGCAGCGATGCGGGGACAGTAGGTGGCTACACCTTC.

In its sample, this clonotype was seen a few times. The J gene is TRBJ2-2, the V gene TRBV5-1, with D possibly matching TRBD1 (6 bases). CDR1 is SGHRS, CDR2 YFSETQ, per germline. The CDR3 covers 16 residues. Trimming stripped 5 bases from V and 5 bases from J, with 19 bases between. DNA for the CDR3: TGCGCCAGCAGATCCCCAGGGGTACCGGGGACCGGGGAGCTGTTTTTT. It codes for CASRSPGVPGTGELFF. Full variable domain (outside the CDR3, taken from reference TRBV5-1 and TRBJ2-2): KAGVTQTPRYLIKTRGQQVTLSCSPISGHRSVSWYQQTPGQGLQFLFEYFSETQRNKGNFPGRFSGRQFSNSRSEMNVSTLELGDSALYLCASRSPGVPGTGELFFGEGSRLTVL.

The sample holds many counts of this clonotype. The chain couples TRBV5-1 to TRBJ2-1; D gene unclear. The CDR3 covers 13 residues. Germline loops: CDR1 SGHRS, CDR2 YFSETQ. V shed 6 bases and J shed 8 bases, with 15 bases lying between them. The CDR3, as DNA: TGCGCCAGCAAAGACTCCCATGGGGATGAGCAGTTCTTC. Encoded protein: CASKDSHGDEQFF.

The gene calls are TRBV28 and TRBJ2-7; either TRBD1 or TRBD2 may fit D (7 bases each). Germline V lookup: CDR1 MDHEN, CDR2 SYDVKM. The V end lost 6 bases, the J end lost 0 bases, and 18 bases lay between the germline ends. The CDR3 contains 16 residues. The CDR3 reads CASRPSGTAISYEQYV. The CDR3 region has the DNA TGTGCCAGCAGACCCAGCGGGACAGCGATCTCCTACGAGCAGTACGTC.

This clonotype turned up a few times. This chain uses TRBV7-2 with TRBJ1-5; D is perhaps TRBD1 (5 bases). Trimming removed 5 bases from V and 1 base from J, with 12 bases in between. Per the germline V gene, CDR1 is SGHTA and CDR2 is FQGNSA. This CDR3 has 15 residues. As DNA, the CDR3 is TGTGCCAGCAGCCCCGGACAAACGAGCAATCAGCCCCAGCATTTT. This translates into CASSPGQTSNQPQHF.

The chain employs TRBV6-5 and TRBJ2-5; D is possibly TRBD1 (5 bases). The CDR3 runs 15 residues. The V gene's germline CDR1 is MNHEY and CDR2 SVGAGI. V shed 1 base and J shed 2 bases, with 11 bases lying between them. CDR3 nucleotides: TGTGCCAGCAGTTACTTTACAGGCAAGCAAGAGACCCAGTACTTC. It specifies CASSYFTGKQETQYF.

V and J are TRBV18 and TRBJ2-7; no clear D gene. The CDR3 length is 15 residues. V dropped 0 bases and J dropped 1 base, with 10 bases sitting between them. Germline V gives CDR1 KGHSH, CDR2 LQKENI. The CDR3 bases are TGTGCCAGCTCACCACCGGCCAGGACGTCCTACGAGCAGTACTTC. Protein product: CASSPPARTSYEQYF.

The chain links TRBV28 to TRBJ2-7; tentatively, D is TRBD2 (5 bases). Trimming shortened V by 7 bases and J by 5 bases, and 21 bases separated the two germline ends. CDR3 length: 15 amino acids. CDR1 is MDHEN, CDR2 SYDVKM, per germline. The CDR3 nucleotides are TGTGCCAGCACAACCCCGGGGTCGAGGCTCAACGAGCAGTACGTC. Amino acids: CASTTPGSRLNEQYV.

The rearrangement links TRBV20-1 to TRBJ2-7; TRBD1 is a possible D gene (5 bases). The ends were cut back, 5 bases at V and 5 bases at J, with 13 bases in the middle. Germline V lookup: CDR1 DFQATT, CDR2 SNEGSKA (reference sequence). The CDR3 sequence is 12 residues long. The CDR3 sequence is CSASQGAHEQYF. DNA for the CDR3: TGCAGTGCTTCTCAGGGTGCCCACGAGCAGTACTTC.

This clonotype has more than one count but fewer than ten. The J gene is TRBJ1-4, the V gene TRBV5-6; no firm D call. The CDR3 contains 12 residues. Germline V gene lookup returns CDR1 SGHDT and CDR2 YYEEEE. The ends were cut back, 3 bases at V and 8 bases at J, with 8 bases in the middle. The DNA for the CDR3 is TGTGCCAGCAGCTCGATTAGGGAAAAACTGTTTTTT. Protein: CASSSIREKLFF.

The table lists this clonotype with a few counts. This chain links TRBV5-1 with TRBJ1-4; D is uncertain. V shed 2 bases and J shed 0 bases, with 5 bases lying between them. The germline gives CDR1 SGHRS, CDR2 YFSETQ. CDR3 length: 14 amino acids. This CDR3 is CASSLGSTNEKLFF. The CDR3 region has the DNA TGCGCCAGCAGCTTAGGATCAACTAATGAAAAACTGTTTTTT.

The chain links TRBV6-2 or TRBV6-3 to TRBJ1-1; D not resolved. CDR3 length: 12 amino acids. Germline CDR1 reads MNHEY; CDR2 reads SVGEGT. The V gene lost 2 bases and the J gene lost 1 base, with 2 bases spanning the gap. DNA for the CDR3: TGTGCCAGCAGTTACGCGAACACTGAAGCTTTCTTT. This gives the protein CASSYANTEAFF.

The chain has TRBV9 and TRBJ1-1; D is ambiguous. Per the germline V gene, CDR1 is SGDLS and CDR2 is YYNGEE. The length of the CDR3 is 13 residues. Deletions cut 0 bases from V and 1 base from J, with 4 bases between. Written as DNA, the CDR3 is TGTGCCAGCAGCGTAGCGTCGAACACTGAAGCTTTCTTT. It codes for CASSVASNTEAFF.

The V call is TRBV14, the J call TRBJ2-3; 7 bases map to TRBD1. The germline V gene has CDR1 SGHDN and CDR2 FVKESK. V trimming: 4 bases; J trimming: 4 bases; junction bases outside the gene matches: 8. The CDR3 is made up of 15 amino acids. Here the CDR3 DNA reads TGTGCCAGCAGCCGAGACAGGGCGCGCGCAGATACGCAGTATTTT. Translation: CASSRDRARADTQYF.